The present T cell receptor beta chain was sequenced within a study of CD4 T cells in relation to SARS-CoV-2 and coronaviruses. For the study at large: The restricting HLA molecule for shared crossreactive spike epitopes was mapped. Study-wide findings and caveats: In 55% to 75% of donors, memory CD4+ clonotypes crossrecognized SARS-CoV-2 and at least one common cold coronavirus spike.

TCRdb's copy holds only in-frame clones and misses some; the assay was immunoSEQ multiplex PCR. The sample yields 15,000 to 20,000 clones, 60% to 80% seen once. CD4+ T cells from unexposed donors were obtained before the COVID-19 pandemic (2011-2018). CD4+ T cells were isolated from the cells after about ten days of culture. Comment on this clone: Its specificity is not known.

V lost 3 bases, J lost 4 bases, and 11 bases stayed unmatched. Germline CDR1 and CDR2: KGHSH and LQKENI. The CDR3 loop spans 16 amino acids. This clonotype originated in a human donor in good health. Input material: CD4+ T cells from PBMCs, cultured in vitro. The chain joins TRBV18 to TRBJ2-7; TRBD2 matches 8 bases. The CDR3, as DNA: TGTGCCAGCTCACCCCCGCCGGGAGGGCGAGCTTACGAGCAGTACTTC. As protein: CASSPPPGGRAYEQYF.